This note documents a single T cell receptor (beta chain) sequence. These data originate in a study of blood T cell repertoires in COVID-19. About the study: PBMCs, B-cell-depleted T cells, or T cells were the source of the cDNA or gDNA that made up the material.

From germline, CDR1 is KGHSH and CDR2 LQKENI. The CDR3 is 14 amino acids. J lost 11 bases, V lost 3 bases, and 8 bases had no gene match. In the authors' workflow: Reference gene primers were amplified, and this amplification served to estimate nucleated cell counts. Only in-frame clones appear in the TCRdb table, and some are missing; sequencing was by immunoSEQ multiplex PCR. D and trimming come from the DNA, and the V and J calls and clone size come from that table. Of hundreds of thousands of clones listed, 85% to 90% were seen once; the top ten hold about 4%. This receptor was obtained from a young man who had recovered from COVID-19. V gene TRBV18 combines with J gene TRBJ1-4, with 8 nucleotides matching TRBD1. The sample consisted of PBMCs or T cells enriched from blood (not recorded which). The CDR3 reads CASSPGQGYKKLFF. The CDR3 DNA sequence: TGTGCCAGCTCACCCGGACAGGGATATAAGAAACTGTTTTTT.